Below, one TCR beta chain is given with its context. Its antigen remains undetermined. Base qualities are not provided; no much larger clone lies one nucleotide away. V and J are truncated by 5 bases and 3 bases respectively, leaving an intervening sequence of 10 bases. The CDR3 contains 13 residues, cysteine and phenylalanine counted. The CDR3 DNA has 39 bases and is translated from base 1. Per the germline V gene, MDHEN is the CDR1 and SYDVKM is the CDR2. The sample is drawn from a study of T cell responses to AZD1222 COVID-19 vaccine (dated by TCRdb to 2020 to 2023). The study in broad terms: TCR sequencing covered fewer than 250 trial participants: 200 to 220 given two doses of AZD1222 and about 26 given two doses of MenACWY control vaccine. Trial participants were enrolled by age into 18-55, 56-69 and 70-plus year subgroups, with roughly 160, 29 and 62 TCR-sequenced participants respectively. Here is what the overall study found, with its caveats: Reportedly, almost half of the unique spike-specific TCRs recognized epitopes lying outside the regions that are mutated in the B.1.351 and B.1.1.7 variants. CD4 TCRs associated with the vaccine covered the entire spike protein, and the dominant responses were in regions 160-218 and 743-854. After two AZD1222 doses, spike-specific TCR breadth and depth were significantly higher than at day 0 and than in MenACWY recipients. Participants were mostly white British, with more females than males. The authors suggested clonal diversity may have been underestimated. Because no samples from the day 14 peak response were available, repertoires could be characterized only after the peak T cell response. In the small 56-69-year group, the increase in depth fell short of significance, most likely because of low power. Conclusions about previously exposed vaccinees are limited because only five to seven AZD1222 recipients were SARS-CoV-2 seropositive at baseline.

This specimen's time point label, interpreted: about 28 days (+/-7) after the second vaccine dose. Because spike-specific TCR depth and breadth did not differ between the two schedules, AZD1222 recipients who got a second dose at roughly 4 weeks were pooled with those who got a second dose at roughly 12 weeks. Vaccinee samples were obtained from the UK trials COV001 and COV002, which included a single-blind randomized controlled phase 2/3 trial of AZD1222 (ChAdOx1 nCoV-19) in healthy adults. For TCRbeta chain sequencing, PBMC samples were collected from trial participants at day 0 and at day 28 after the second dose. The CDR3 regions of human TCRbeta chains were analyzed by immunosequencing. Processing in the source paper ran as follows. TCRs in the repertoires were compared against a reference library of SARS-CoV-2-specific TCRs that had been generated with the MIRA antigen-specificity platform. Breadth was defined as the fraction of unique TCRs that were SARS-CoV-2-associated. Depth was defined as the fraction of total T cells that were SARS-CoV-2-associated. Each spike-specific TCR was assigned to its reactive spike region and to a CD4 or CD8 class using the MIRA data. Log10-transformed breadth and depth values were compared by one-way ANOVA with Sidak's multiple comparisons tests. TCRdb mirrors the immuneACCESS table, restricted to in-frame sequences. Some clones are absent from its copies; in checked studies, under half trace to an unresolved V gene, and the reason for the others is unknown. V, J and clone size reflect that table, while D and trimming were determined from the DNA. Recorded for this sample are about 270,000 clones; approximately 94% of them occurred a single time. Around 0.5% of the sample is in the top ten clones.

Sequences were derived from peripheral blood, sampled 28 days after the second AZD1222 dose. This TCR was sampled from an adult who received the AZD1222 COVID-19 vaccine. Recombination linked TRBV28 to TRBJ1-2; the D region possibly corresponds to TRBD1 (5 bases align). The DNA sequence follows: TGTGCCAGCAGTGTAACACAGGACTATGGCTACACCTTC. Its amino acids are CASSVTQDYGYTF.